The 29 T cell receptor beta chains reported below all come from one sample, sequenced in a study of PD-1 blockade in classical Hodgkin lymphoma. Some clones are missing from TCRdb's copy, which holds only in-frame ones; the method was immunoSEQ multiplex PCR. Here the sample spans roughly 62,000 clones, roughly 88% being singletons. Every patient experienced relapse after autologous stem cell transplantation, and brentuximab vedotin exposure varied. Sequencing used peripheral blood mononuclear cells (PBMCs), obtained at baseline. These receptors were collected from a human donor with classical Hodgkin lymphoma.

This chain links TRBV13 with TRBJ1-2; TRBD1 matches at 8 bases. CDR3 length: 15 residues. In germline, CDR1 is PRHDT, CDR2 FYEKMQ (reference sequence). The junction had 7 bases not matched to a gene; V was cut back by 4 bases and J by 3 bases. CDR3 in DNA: TGTGCCAGCAGCTCACGGACAGGGAAGTACTATGGCTACACCTTC. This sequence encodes CASSSRTGKYYGYTF.

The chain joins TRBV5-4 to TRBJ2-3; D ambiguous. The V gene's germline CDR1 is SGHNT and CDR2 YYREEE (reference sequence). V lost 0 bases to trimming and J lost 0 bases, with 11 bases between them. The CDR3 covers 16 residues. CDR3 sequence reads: CASSLDTDRSTDTQYF. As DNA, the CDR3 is TGTGCCAGCAGCTTGGATACCGACCGTAGCACAGATACGCAGTATTTT.

The CDR3 DNA reads TGTGCCAGCAGCTTAGCCCTAGCCGGGGAGCTGTTTTTT. Translating it yields CASSLALAGELFF. J is TRBJ2-2 and V is TRBV7-7; no clear D gene. The CDR3 has 13 residues. Germline-derived CDR1 and CDR2 are SSHAT and FNYEAQ (reference sequence). Trimming removed 0 bases from V and 6 bases from J, with 5 bases in between.

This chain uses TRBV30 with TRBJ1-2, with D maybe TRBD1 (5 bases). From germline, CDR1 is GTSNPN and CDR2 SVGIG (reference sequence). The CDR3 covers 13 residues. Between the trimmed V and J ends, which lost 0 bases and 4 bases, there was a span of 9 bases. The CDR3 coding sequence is TGTGCCTGGAGTGTACCGGGACGCTATGGCTACACCTTC. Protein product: CAWSVPGRYGYTF.

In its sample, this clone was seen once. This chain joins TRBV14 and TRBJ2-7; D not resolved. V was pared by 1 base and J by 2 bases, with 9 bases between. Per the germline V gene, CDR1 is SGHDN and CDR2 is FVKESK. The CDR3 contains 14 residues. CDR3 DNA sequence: TGTGCCAGCAGCCAAGGCGGCAATCCCTACGAGCAGTACTTC. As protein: CASSQGGNPYEQYF.

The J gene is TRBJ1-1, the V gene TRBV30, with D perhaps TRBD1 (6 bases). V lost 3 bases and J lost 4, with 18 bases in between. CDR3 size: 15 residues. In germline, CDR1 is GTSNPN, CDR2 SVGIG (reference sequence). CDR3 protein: CAWRANYREGTEAFF. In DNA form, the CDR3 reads TGTGCCTGGAGGGCTAATTACAGGGAGGGCACTGAAGCTTTCTTT.

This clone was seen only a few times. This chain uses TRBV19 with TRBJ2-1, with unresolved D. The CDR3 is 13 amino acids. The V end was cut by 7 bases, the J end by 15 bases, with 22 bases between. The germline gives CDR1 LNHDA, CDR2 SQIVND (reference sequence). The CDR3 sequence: CASTDANSLLGFF. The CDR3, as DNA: TGTGCCAGTACCGACGCGAACTCACTCCTGGGGTTCTTC.

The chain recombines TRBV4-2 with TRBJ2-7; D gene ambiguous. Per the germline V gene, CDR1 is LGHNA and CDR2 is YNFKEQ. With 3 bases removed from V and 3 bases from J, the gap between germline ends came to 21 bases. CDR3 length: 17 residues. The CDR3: CASSHLGYKSYDYEQYF. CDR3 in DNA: TGTGCCAGCAGCCACTTGGGGTACAAGAGCTATGACTACGAGCAGTACTTC.

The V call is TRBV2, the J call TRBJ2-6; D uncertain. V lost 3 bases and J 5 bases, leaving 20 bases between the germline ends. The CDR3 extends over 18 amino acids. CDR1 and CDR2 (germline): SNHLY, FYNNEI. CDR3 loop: CASSESRPIQSRANVLTF. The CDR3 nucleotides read TGTGCCAGCAGTGAGTCACGACCGATACAAAGTCGGGCCAACGTCCTGACTTTC. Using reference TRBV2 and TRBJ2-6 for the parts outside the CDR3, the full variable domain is EPEVTQTPSHQVTQMGQEVILRCVPISNHLYFYWYRQILGQKVEFLVSFYNNEISEKSEIFDDQFSVERPDGSNFTLKIRSTKLEDSAMYFCASSESRPIQSRANVLTFGAGSRLTVL.

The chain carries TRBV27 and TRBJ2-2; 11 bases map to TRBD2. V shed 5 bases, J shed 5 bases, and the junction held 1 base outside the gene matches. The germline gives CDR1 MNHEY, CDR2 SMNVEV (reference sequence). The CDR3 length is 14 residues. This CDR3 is CASSRLAGTGELFF. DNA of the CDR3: TGTGCCAGCAGTCGACTAGCGGGAACCGGGGAGCTGTTTTTT.

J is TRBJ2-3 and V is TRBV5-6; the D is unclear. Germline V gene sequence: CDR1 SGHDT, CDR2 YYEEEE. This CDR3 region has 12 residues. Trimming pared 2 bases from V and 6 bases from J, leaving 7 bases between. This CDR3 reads CASSFGGDTQYF. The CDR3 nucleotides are TGTGCCAGCAGCTTTGGTGGGGATACGCAGTATTTT.

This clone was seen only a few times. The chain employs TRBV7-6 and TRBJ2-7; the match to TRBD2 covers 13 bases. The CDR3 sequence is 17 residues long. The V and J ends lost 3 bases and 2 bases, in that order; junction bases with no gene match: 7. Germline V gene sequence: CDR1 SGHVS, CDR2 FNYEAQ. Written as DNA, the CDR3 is TGTGCCAGCAGCTTCCCCCTCACTAGCGGGGGGGCCTACGAGCAGTACTTC. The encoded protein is CASSFPLTSGGAYEQYF.

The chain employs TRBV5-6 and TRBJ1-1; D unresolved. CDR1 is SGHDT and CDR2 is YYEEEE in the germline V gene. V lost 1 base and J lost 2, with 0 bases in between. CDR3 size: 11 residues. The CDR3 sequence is CASSLNTEAFF. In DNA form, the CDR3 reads TGTGCCAGCAGCTTGAACACTGAAGCTTTCTTT.

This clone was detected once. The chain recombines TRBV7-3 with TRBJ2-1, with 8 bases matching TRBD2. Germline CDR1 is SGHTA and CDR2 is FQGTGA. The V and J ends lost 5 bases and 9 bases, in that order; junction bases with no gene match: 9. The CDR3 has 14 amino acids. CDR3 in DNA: TGTGCCAGCAGCCCCTCCGGGACTAGTATTGAGCAGTTCTTC. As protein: CASSPSGTSIEQFF.

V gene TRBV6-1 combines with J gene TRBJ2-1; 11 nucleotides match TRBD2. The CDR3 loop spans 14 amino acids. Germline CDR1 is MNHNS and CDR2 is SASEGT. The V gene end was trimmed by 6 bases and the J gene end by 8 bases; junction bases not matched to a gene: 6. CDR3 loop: CASRTLAGGDEQFF. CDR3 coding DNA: TGTGCCAGCAGGACATTAGCGGGAGGGGATGAGCAGTTCTTC.

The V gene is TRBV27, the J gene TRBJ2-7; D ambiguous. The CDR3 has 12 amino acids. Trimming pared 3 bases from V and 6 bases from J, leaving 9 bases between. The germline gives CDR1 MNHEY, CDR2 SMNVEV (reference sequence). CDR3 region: CASSFPRAEQYF. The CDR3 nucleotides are TGTGCCAGCAGTTTCCCCCGGGCCGAGCAGTACTTC.

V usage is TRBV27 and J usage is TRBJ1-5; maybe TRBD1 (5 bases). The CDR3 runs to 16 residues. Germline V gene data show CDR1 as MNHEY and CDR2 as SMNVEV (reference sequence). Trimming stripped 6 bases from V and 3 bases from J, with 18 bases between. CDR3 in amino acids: CASSGVGGGYNQPQHF. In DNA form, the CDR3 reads TGTGCCAGCAGCGGAGTGGGGGGGGGTTACAATCAGCCCCAGCATTTT.

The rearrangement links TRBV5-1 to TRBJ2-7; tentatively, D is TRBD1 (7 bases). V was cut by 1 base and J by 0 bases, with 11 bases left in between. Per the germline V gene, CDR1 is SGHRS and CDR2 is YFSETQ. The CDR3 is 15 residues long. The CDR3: CASSLNQGGSYEQYF. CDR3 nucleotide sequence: TGCGCCAGCAGCTTGAACCAGGGGGGCTCCTACGAGCAGTACTTC.

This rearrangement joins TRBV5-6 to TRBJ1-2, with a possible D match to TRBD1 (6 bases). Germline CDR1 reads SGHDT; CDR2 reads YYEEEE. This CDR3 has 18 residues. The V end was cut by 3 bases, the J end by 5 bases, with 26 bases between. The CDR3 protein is CASSSRVGAKWGQYGYTF. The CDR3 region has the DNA TGTGCCAGCAGCTCTCGGGTCGGAGCTAAGTGGGGGCAGTATGGCTACACCTTC.

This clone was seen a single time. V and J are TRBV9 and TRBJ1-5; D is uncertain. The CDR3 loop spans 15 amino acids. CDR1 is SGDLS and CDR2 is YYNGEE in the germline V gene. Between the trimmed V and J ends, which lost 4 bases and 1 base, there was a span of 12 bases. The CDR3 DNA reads TGTGCCAGCAGCCCCCGGGCGGGAAGCAATCAGCCCCAGCATTTT. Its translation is CASSPRAGSNQPQHF.

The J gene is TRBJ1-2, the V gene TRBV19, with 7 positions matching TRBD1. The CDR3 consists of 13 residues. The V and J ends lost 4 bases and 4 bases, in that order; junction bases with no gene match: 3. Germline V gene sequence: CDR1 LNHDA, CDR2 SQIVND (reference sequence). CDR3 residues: CASSRDSTYGYTF. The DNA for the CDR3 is TGTGCCAGTAGTAGGGACAGCACCTATGGCTACACCTTC.

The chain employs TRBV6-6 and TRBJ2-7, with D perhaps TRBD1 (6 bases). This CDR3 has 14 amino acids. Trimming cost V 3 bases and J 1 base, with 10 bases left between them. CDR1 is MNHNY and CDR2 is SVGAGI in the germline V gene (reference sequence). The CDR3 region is CASSYSGQSYEQYF. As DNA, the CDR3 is TGTGCCAGCAGTTATTCGGGACAATCCTACGAGCAGTACTTC.

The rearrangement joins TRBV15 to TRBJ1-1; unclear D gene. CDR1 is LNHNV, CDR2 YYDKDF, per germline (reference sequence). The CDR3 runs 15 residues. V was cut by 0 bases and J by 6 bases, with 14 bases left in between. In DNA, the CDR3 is TGTGCCACCAGCAGAGATTGGGCAGTCTCAGCTGAAGCTTTCTTT. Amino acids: CATSRDWAVSAEAFF.

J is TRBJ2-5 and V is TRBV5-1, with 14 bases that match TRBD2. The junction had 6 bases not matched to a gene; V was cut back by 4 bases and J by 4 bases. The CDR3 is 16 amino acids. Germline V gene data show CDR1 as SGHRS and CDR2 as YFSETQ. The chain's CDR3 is CASSPGLAGGPETQYF. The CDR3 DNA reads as TGCGCCAGCAGCCCCGGACTAGCGGGGGGCCCAGAGACCCAGTACTTC.

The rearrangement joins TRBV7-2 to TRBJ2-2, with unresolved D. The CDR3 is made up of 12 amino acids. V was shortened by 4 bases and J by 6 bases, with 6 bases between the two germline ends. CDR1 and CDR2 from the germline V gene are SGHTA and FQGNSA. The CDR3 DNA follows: TGTGCCAGCAGCTCCATTGCCGGGGAGCTGTTTTTT. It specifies CASSSIAGELFF.

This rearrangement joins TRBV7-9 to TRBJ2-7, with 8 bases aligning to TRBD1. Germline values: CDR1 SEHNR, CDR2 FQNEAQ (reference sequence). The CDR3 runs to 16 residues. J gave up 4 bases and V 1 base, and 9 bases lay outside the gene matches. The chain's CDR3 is CASSLGPQGAGYEQYF. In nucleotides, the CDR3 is TGTGCCAGCAGCTTAGGGCCCCAGGGGGCTGGGTACGAGCAGTACTTC.

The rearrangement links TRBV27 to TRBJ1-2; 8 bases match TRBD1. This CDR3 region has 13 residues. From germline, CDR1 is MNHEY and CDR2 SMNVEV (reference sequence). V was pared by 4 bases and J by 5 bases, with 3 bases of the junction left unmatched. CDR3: CASSSRQGYGYTF. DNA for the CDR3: TGTGCCAGCAGTTCCCGACAGGGGTATGGCTACACCTTC.

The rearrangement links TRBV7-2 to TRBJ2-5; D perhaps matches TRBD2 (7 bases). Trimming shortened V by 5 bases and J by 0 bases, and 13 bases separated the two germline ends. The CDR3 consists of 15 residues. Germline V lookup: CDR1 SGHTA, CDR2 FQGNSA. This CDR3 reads CASSRRGGDQETQYF. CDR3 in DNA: TGTGCCAGCAGCCGAAGGGGGGGGGACCAAGAGACCCAGTACTTC.

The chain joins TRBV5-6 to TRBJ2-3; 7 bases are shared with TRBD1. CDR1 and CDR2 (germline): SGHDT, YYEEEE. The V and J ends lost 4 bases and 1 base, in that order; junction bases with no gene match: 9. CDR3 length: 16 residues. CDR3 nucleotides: TGTGCCAGCAGCAAGGGCCAGGGGGAAGGCACAGATACGCAGTATTTT. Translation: CASSKGQGEGTDTQYF.